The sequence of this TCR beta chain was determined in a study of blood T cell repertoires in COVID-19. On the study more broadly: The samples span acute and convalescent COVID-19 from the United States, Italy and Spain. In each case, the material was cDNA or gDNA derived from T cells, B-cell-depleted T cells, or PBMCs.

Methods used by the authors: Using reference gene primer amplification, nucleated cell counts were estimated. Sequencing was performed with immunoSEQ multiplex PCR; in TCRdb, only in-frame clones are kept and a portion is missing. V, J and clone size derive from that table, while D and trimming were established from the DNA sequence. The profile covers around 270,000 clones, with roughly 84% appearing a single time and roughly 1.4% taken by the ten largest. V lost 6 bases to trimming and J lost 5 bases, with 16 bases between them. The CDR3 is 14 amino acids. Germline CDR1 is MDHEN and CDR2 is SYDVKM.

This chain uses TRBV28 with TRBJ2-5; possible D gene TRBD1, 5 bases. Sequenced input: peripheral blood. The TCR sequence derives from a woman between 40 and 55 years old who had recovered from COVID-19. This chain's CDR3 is CASRGQVLRETQYF. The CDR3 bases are TGTGCCAGCAGGGGGCAAGTCTTGCGTGAGACCCAGTACTTC.